This passage covers 26 T cell receptor beta chains from one sample sequenced in a study of OX40 agonist ivuxolimab in advanced cancers. The data were produced by immunoSEQ multiplex PCR, yet TCRdb's version contains in-frame clones alone and is incomplete. The sample has roughly 76,000 clones, around four fifths seen once. Here the sequenced sample was CD4+ or CD8+ T cells sorted from blood, taken in a trial of the OX40 agonist ivuxolimab. The origin of the receptors is an adult with an advanced solid tumor such as melanoma, head and neck, liver or kidney cancer.

Worth noting for this clone: Other DNA sequences in this sample translate to the same CDR3. The chain carries TRBV5-4 and TRBJ2-6; D possibly corresponds to TRBD1 (6 bases). CDR3 length equals 15 residues. Germline lookup yields CDR1 SGHNT and CDR2 YYREEE (reference sequence). Trimming left V 4 bases short and J 4 bases short, with 12 bases between. This chain's CDR3 is CASSTGYSGANVLTF. The CDR3 DNA reads as TGTGCCAGCAGCACAGGGTATTCAGGGGCCAACGTCCTGACTTTC. Complete variable domain (other parts from reference TRBV5-4 and TRBJ2-6): ETGVTQSPTHLIKTRGQQVTLRCSSQSGHNTVSWYQQALGQGPQFIFQYYREEENGRGNFPPRFSGLQFPNYSSELNVNALELDDSALYLCASSTGYSGANVLTFGAGSRLTVL.

J is TRBJ2-5 and V is TRBV19; 7 positions agree with TRBD1. The J call may be wrong; the DNA end is better matched by TRBJ2-7. This CDR3 has 14 amino acids. The germline CDR1 and CDR2 sequences are LNHDA and SQIVND (reference sequence). The CDR3 spells CASSYRDSSYEQYF. The CDR3 region has the DNA TGTGCCAGTAGTTACCGGGACAGTTCCTACGAGCAGTACTTC.

The V and J genes are TRBV7-7 and TRBJ2-7, with D perhaps TRBD2 (6 bases). CDR1 and CDR2 from the germline V gene are SSHAT and FNYEAQ (reference sequence). Trimming left V 5 bases short and J 1 base short, with 9 bases between. This CDR3 spans 13 amino acids. The CDR3 region has the DNA TGTGCCAGCAGCCGGGGGATTTCCTACGAGCAGTACTTC. Its translation: CASSRGISYEQYF.

V usage is TRBV2 and J usage is TRBJ2-2, with D hard to call. CDR1 SNHLY and CDR2 FYNNEI come from the germline V gene. V lost 2 bases, J lost 4 bases, and 11 bases lay in between. CDR3 size: 15 residues. The CDR3 here is CASSEKVARTGELFF. CDR3 bases: TGTGCCAGCAGTGAAAAAGTAGCTCGCACCGGGGAGCTGTTTTTT.

The chain employs TRBV19 and TRBJ2-5; perhaps TRBD1 as D (6 bases). This CDR3 spans 21 amino acids. V was clipped by 3 bases and J by 3 bases, with 32 bases between them. Germline V gene sequence: CDR1 LNHDA, CDR2 SQIVND (reference sequence). CDR3: CASSIRLLAGAGITMKETQYF. In nucleotides, the CDR3 is TGTGCCAGTAGTATCCGGCTTCTTGCAGGGGCCGGAATTACCATGAAAGAGACCCAGTACTTC.

This rearrangement joins TRBV5-6 to TRBJ1-1; D is unresolved. V shed 4 bases and J shed 3 bases, with 10 bases lying between them. CDR1 is SGHDT, CDR2 YYEEEE, per germline. There are 13 residues in the CDR3. The CDR3 loop reads CASSHPFYTEAFF. Here the CDR3 DNA reads TGTGCCAGCAGCCACCCGTTTTACACTGAAGCTTTCTTT.

This sequence joins TRBV5-1 and TRBJ1-3; TRBD1 matches 7 bases. CDR3 size: 15 residues. CDR1 and CDR2 (germline): SGHRS, YFSETQ. V was clipped by 4 bases and J by 0 bases; unmatched bases: 4. CDR3 sequence (DNA): TGCGCCAGCAGCAGAGGGGACAGCTCTGGAAACACCATATATTTT. It codes for CASSRGDSSGNTIYF.

The chain couples TRBV4-1 to TRBJ1-2; TRBD1 matches 11 bases. The V gene's germline CDR1 is MGHRA and CDR2 YSYEKL. The CDR3 extends over 16 amino acids. V lost 4 bases, J lost 7 bases, and 11 bases stayed unmatched. The DNA for the CDR3 is TGCGCCAGCAGCCCTAGGGGACAGGGGGTAGTCGGTGGCTACACCTTC. This sequence encodes CASSPRGQGVVGGYTF.

This chain links TRBV5-1 with TRBJ2-1; the D gene is possibly TRBD1 (6 bases). The germline V gene encodes CDR1 SGHRS and CDR2 YFSETQ. The CDR3 runs 14 residues. The V end lost 1 base, the J end lost 8 bases, and 13 bases lay between the germline ends. The CDR3 coding sequence is TGCGCCAGCAGCTTGACAGGGAAGAACTATGAGCAGTTCTTC. This encodes CASSLTGKNYEQFF.

This chain uses TRBV9 with TRBJ2-1, with D perhaps matching TRBD2 (6 bases). CDR1 and CDR2 (germline): SGDLS, YYNGEE. This CDR3 has 15 residues. With 0 bases removed from V and 5 bases from J, the gap between germline ends came to 12 bases. The DNA of the CDR3 is TGTGCCAGCAGCGTAGGCCGCGGGGCGGACAATGAGCAGTTCTTC. Residues: CASSVGRGADNEQFF.

The chain has TRBV9 and TRBJ2-2, with D tentatively TRBD1 (5 bases). CDR1 SGDLS and CDR2 YYNGEE come from the germline V gene. The CDR3 extends over 14 amino acids. Trimming cost V 3 bases and J 3 bases, with 9 bases left between them. This CDR3 reads CASSARVYTGELFF. The CDR3 DNA reads as TGTGCCAGCAGCGCCAGGGTTTACACCGGGGAGCTGTTTTTT.

The chain joins TRBV6-6 to TRBJ1-1; D unclear. V dropped 4 bases and J dropped 0 bases, with 6 bases sitting between them. The CDR3 has 13 residues. Germline assignment: CDR1 MNHNY and CDR2 SVGAGI (reference sequence). CDR3 residues: CASSSLLNTEAFF. As DNA, the CDR3 is TGTGCCAGCAGTTCTCTGTTGAACACTGAAGCTTTCTTT.

The chain carries TRBV28 and TRBJ2-2; 8 positions match TRBD2. This CDR3 spans 17 amino acids. Losses at the gene ends were 6 bases for V and 3 bases for J; bases not matched to a gene: 12. Germline CDR1 is MDHEN and CDR2 is SYDVKM. The CDR3 DNA reads TGTGCCAGCAGAGTCCTAGGCGCGGGGGGCTACACCGGGGAGCTGTTTTTT. Residues: CASRVLGAGGYTGELFF.

The chain links TRBV5-5 to TRBJ1-5; D gene unclear. Germline values: CDR1 SGHKS, CDR2 YYEKEE (reference sequence). V gave up 0 bases and J gave up 6 bases, with 16 bases separating them. The CDR3 runs 16 residues. The CDR3 DNA reads TGTGCCAGCAGCTTGGCTCCAGGAATGAAACGTCAGCCCCAGCATTTT. Translation: CASSLAPGMKRQPQHF.

V usage is TRBV7-9 and J usage is TRBJ1-1; no clear D. Trimming left V 5 bases short and J 1 base short, with 8 bases between. Germline V gene sequence: CDR1 SEHNR, CDR2 FQNEAQ (reference sequence). The CDR3 contains 13 residues. The CDR3 sequence: CASSQDPNTEAFF. The CDR3 DNA follows: TGTGCCAGCAGCCAAGACCCGAACACTGAAGCTTTCTTT.

In this sample, this clone turned up once. The chain employs TRBV7-2 and TRBJ1-3; 8 nucleotides match TRBD1. CDR3 length: 15 amino acids. CDR1 is SGHTA and CDR2 is FQGNSA in the germline V gene. The trim removed 5 bases at V and 7 bases at J, leaving 10 bases unmatched. The CDR3 spells CASSGQRQGPNTIYF. In nucleotides, the CDR3 is TGTGCCAGCAGCGGACAGAGACAGGGGCCGAACACCATATATTTT.

The gene calls are TRBV30 and TRBJ2-3; D uncertain. V was trimmed by 0 bases and J by 0 bases, leaving 13 bases between them. Germline loops: CDR1 GTSNPN, CDR2 SVGIG (reference sequence). This CDR3 contains 16 residues. The CDR3 loop is CAWSVRWGLSTDTQYF. The CDR3 nucleotides read TGTGCCTGGAGTGTGAGGTGGGGTTTGAGCACAGATACGCAGTATTTT.

This chain connects TRBV30 to TRBJ2-2, with unresolved D. Trimming removed 0 bases from V and 5 bases from J, with 13 bases in between. This CDR3 region has 15 residues. Germline V gene data show CDR1 as GTSNPN and CDR2 as SVGIG (reference sequence). CDR3 protein: CAWSVGLLPTGELFF. In DNA form, the CDR3 reads TGTGCCTGGAGTGTAGGGCTTTTACCTACCGGGGAGCTGTTTTTT.

V is TRBV9 and J is TRBJ1-1; no clear D gene. The CDR3 spans 14 residues. The germline V and J ends were trimmed by 2 bases and 0 bases, with 8 bases remaining between them. Germline values: CDR1 SGDLS, CDR2 YYNGEE. CDR3 sequence: CASSVDPVNTEAFF. CDR3 DNA sequence: TGTGCCAGCAGCGTTGATCCAGTGAACACTGAAGCTTTCTTT.

This clone appeared once. The V and J genes are TRBV10-1 and TRBJ2-7; 8 bases match TRBD1. V shed 3 bases and J 2 bases; nucleotides not matched to a gene: 9. This CDR3 spans 16 amino acids. The germline CDR1 and CDR2 sequences are WNHNN and SYGVQD (reference sequence). The CDR3 protein is CASSDTPGQVAYEQYF. CDR3 DNA sequence: TGCGCCAGCAGTGACACCCCGGGACAGGTTGCCTACGAGCAGTACTTC.

The rearrangement links TRBV2 to TRBJ2-3; TRBD1 is a possible D gene (5 bases). This CDR3 is built from 16 residues. Trimming left V 6 bases short and J 14 bases short, with 30 bases between. Germline loops: CDR1 SNHLY, CDR2 FYNNEI. The DNA of the CDR3 is TGTGCCAGCAGCGGCCCCGACAGCTACAACTTAAGCAGGGTGTATTTT. Its protein is CASSGPDSYNLSRVYF.

The chain combines TRBV19 with TRBJ2-7, with 8 bases identical to TRBD2. The germline gives CDR1 LNHDA, CDR2 SQIVND (reference sequence). This CDR3 has 13 amino acids. Trimming cost V 4 bases and J 5 bases; bases outside gene matches: 4. CDR3 nucleotide sequence: TGTGCCAGTAGTAGGGGACTAGACGACGAGCAGTACTTC. This translates into CASSRGLDDEQYF.

V usage is TRBV5-1 and J usage is TRBJ2-3; 11 nucleotides match TRBD2. J gave up 0 bases and V 3 bases, and 3 bases lay outside the gene matches. Per the germline V gene, CDR1 is SGHRS and CDR2 is YFSETQ. CDR3 length: 16 residues. The CDR3 spells CASSYLAGGSTDTQYF. CDR3 nucleotides: TGCGCCAGCAGCTACCTAGCGGGGGGAAGCACAGATACGCAGTATTTT.

In its sample, this clone was seen once. J is TRBJ1-3 and V is TRBV27; the D gene is possibly TRBD1 (6 bases). Trimming cost V 6 bases and J 0 bases, with 18 bases left between them. Germline V gene data show CDR1 as MNHEY and CDR2 as SMNVEV (reference sequence). The length of the CDR3 is 17 residues. The CDR3 DNA sequence: TGTGCCAGCAGCCGGCTCTCAGGGGTAGGCTCTGGAAACACCATATATTTT. This translates into CASSRLSGVGSGNTIYF.

The rearrangement joins TRBV6-1 to TRBJ1-1; D is ambiguous. Trimming shortened V by 7 bases and J by 1 base, and 10 bases separated the two germline ends. The CDR3 has 13 residues. Germline values: CDR1 MNHNS, CDR2 SASEGT. The CDR3 DNA reads TGTGCCAGCAAAGAGACAAGGAACACTGAAGCTTTCTTT. Protein: CASKETRNTEAFF.

This chain links TRBV7-8 with TRBJ1-1, with 9 positions matching TRBD1. Trimming at V came to 1 base and at J to 3 bases, leaving 6 bases not matched to a gene. CDR1 is SGHVS and CDR2 is FQNEAQ in the germline V gene. CDR3 size: 16 residues. In DNA form, the CDR3 reads TGTGCCAGCAGCTTAGGCGACAGGGGGAGTGACACTGAAGCTTTCTTT. Protein sequence: CASSLGDRGSDTEAFF.